These T cell receptor beta chains were read from a single sample in a study of TIL therapy for anti-PD-1-resistant metastatic lung cancer. Profiling relied on immunoSEQ multiplex PCR, and the TCRdb table lists in-frame clones only, not all of them. Here the sample spans 54,000 or so clones, around 79% being singletons. This material consisted of blood, taken at baseline. These receptors were taken from a person between 30 and 80 years old with non-small cell lung cancer. Both conserved end residues are part of each CDR3. D genes are given only for firm matches. Clone size is stated in some rows and not others, as once, few, many or a class when expanded.

abundance,len,v_gene,d_gene,CDR3aa
NA,16,TRBV5-1,NA,CASSLGQFNSGNTIYF
NA,16,TRBV11-2,TRBD1,CASSLGQNIMNTEAFF
NA,15,TRBV28,NA,CASSSPSVYTGELFF
NA,17,TRBV6-1,TRBD1,CASSDPRDRSAAYGYTF
NA,17,TRBV4-1,TRBD2,CASSQAGGGGFPDTQYF
few,15,TRBV5-1,NA,CASSEQGIDGTEAFF
NA,16,TRBV19,TRBD2,CASKRGGGAMENIQYF
NA,15,TRBV2,NA,CASSEAAGARQPQHF
NA,15,TRBV7-2,NA,CASTSAGGSGNTIYF
few,14,TRBV18,NA,CASSLSRANEKLFF